This entry is about one TCR beta chain. Its target is not known. CD45RO-negative, CCR7-positively selected cells formed the naive CD8 fraction, excluding terminally differentiated effector memory CD45RA+ cells. This sample is part of a study of shared clonotypes between healthy human individuals. Study details: Donors, aged 18 to 49, were a couple of women and three men.

Study conclusions and caveats: Sharing of clonotypes among donors was expected to vary with sequencing depth. Larger estimated richness was generally recorded for naive subsets relative to memory subsets.

This CDR3 contains 14 residues. The V end lost 4 bases, the J end lost 4 bases, and 13 bases lay between the germline ends. Germline CDR1 MNHEY, CDR2 SMNVEV (reference sequence). Clones were sequenced by immunoSEQ multiplex PCR, and TCRdb holds only the in-frame ones, with some missing. The data show about 2.2 million clones, around 93% seen once. The sample consisted of naive CD8+ T cells from PBMCs. The chain links TRBV27 to TRBJ1-2; tentative D call: TRBD1 (5 bases). This TCR derives from a man between 18 and 29 years old in good health. Some clones in this sample may be carry-over from other donors' samples. The CDR3 loop reads CASSSAGDLYGYTF. In nucleotides, the CDR3 is TGTGCCAGCAGTTCCGCGGGGGACCTCTATGGCTACACCTTC.